This passage covers 4 T cell receptor beta chains from one sample sequenced in a study of cytomegalovirus exposure and HLA in healthy donors. Use of 60 Vbeta and 13 Jbeta primers characterized the PCR. Clones were read by immunoSEQ multiplex PCR, and TCRdb kept only the in-frame ones, dropping some. The data hold about 140,000 clones, with more than 75% observed a single time. Specimen: PBMCs. The receptors stem from a male donor in good health and CMV-seronegative.

In the case of this clone: The germline gene is not matched at one end of the junction; a read error may be the cause. The chain joins TRBV7-9 to TRBJ2-1; the match to TRBD1 covers 9 bases. Germline V gene data show CDR1 as SEHNR and CDR2 as FQNEAQ (reference sequence). This CDR3 is built from 12 residues. CDR3: CASSSPGTGNLF. CDR3 sequence (DNA): TGTGCCAGCAGCTCACCCGGGACAGGGAATCTCTTC. Combining the CDR3 with reference TRBV7-9 and TRBJ2-1 gives the whole variable domain DTGVSQNPRHKITKRGQNVTFRCDPISEHNRLYWYRQTLGQGPEFLTYFQNEAQLEKSRLLSDRFSAERPKGSFSTLEIQRTEQGDSAMYLCASSSPGTGNLFGPGTRLTVL.

The rearrangement links TRBV30 to TRBJ1-5; D is unresolved. The germline V gene has CDR1 GTSNPN and CDR2 SVGIG (reference sequence). V gave up 5 bases and J gave up 0 bases, with 14 bases separating them. The CDR3 is 15 amino acids. CDR3 region: CAWDIGGYSNQPQHF. CDR3 bases: TGTGCCTGGGACATAGGAGGGTATAGCAATCAGCCCCAGCATTTT.

The rearrangement joins TRBV18 to TRBJ2-7, with a weak D call TRBD1 (6 bases). CDR3 length equals 14 residues. V shed 6 bases and J shed 2 bases, with 14 bases lying between them. The germline V gene has CDR1 KGHSH and CDR2 LQKENI. CDR3 sequence reads: CASSGTQSPYEQYF. For the CDR3, the DNA is TGTGCCAGCTCTGGGACACAATCCCCCTACGAGCAGTACTTC.

The chain couples TRBV7-9 to TRBJ2-5, with 10 bases that match TRBD1. The junction had 9 bases not matched to a gene; V was cut back by 7 bases and J by 4 bases. This CDR3 is built from 15 residues. Germline lookup yields CDR1 SEHNR and CDR2 FQNEAQ (reference sequence). The CDR3 protein is CASMPSGQGRETQYF. The CDR3 DNA sequence: TGTGCCAGCATGCCGTCGGGACAGGGGAGAGAGACCCAGTACTTC.